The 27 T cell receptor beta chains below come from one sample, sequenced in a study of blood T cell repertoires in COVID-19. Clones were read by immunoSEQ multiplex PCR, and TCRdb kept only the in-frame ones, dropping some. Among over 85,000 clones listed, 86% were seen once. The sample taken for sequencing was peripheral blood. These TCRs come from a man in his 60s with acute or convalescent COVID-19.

Here the CDR3 reads CASSLSAYNSPLHF. Here the CDR3 DNA reads TGTGCCAGCAGCTTAAGCGCCTATAATTCACCCCTCCACTTT. The chain combines TRBV7-9 with TRBJ1-6; D is ambiguous. The CDR3 runs to 14 residues. Trimming removed 2 bases from V and 2 bases from J, with 4 bases in between. Germline-derived CDR1 and CDR2 are SEHNR and FQNEAQ (reference sequence).

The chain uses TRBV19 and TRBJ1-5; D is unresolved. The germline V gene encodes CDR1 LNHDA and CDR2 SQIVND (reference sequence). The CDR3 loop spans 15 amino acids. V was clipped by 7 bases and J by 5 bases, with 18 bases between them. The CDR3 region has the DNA TGTGCCAGTACTTCTAGAGCCGGCACCTATCAGCCCCAGCATTTT. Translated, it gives CASTSRAGTYQPQHF.

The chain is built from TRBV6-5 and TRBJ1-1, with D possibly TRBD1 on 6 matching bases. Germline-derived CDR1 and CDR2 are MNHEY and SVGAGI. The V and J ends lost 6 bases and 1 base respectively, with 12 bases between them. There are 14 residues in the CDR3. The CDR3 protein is CASSKRQENTEAFF. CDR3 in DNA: TGTGCCAGCAGCAAACGACAGGAGAACACTGAAGCTTTCTTT.

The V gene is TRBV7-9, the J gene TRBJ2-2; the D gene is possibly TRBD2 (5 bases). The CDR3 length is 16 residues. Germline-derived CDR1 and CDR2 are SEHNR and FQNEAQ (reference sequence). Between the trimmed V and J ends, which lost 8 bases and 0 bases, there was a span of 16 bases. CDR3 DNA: TGTGCCAGCTTCAGGACTTCAAGATCGAACACCGGGGAGCTGTTTTTT. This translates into CASFRTSRSNTGELFF. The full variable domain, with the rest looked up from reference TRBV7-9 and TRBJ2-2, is DTGVSQNPRHKITKRGQNVTFRCDPISEHNRLYWYRQTLGQGPEFLTYFQNEAQLEKSRLLSDRFSAERPKGSFSTLEIQRTEQGDSAMYLCASFRTSRSNTGELFFGEGSRLTVL.

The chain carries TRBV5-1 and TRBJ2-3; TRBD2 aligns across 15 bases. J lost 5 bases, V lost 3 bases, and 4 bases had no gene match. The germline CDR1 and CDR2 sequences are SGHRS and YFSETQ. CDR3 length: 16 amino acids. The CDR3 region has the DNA TGCGCCAGCAGCTGGGGACTAGCGGGGGGCCGAGATACGCAGTATTTT. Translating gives CASSWGLAGGRDTQYF.

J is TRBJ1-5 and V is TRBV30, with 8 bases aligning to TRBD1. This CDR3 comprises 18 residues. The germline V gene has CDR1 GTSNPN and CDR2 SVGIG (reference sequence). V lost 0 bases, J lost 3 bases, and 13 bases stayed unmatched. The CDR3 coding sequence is TGTGCCTGGAGTGTAAGAGGCCAGGGGGCCTTATACAATCAGCCCCAGCATTTT. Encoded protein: CAWSVRGQGALYNQPQHF.

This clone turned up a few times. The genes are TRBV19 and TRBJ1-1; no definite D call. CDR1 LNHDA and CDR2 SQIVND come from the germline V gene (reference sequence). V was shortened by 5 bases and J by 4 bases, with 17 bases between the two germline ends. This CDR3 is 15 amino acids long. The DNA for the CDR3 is TGTGCCAGTAGTCTCCTGATCGGGTTATCCACTGAAGCTTTCTTT. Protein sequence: CASSLLIGLSTEAFF. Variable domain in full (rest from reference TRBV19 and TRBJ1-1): DGGITQSPKYLFRKEGQNVTLSCEQNLNHDAMYWYRQDPGQGLRLIYYSQIVNDFQKGDIAEGYSVSREKKESFPLTVTSAQKNPTAFYLCASSLLIGLSTEAFFGQGTRLTVV.

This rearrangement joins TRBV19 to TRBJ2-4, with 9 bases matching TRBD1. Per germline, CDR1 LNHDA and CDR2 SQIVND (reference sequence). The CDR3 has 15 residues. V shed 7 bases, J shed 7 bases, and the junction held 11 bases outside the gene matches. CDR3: CASIRTGTGPNIQYF. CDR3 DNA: TGTGCCAGTATCCGAACCGGGACAGGGCCCAACATTCAGTACTTC.

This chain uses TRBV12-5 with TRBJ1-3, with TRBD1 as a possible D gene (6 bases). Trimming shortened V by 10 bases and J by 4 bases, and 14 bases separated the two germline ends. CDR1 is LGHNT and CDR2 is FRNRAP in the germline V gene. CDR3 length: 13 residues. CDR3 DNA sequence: TGTGCTACCCAGAGGGACACAGGAAACACCATATATTTT. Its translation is CATQRDTGNTIYF. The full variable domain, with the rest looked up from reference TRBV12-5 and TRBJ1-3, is DARVTQTPRHKVTEMGQEVTMRCQPILGHNTVFWYRQTMMQGLELLAYFRNRAPLDDSGMPKDRFSAEMPDATLATLKIQPSEPRDSAVYFCATQRDTGNTIYFGEGSWLTVV.

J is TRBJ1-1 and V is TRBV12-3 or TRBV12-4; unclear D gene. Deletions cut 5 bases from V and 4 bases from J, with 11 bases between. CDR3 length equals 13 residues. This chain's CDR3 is CASSPSPSTEAFF. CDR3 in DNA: TGTGCCAGCAGTCCCTCCCCGAGCACTGAAGCTTTCTTT.

The CDR3 DNA follows: TGTGCCAGCAGCTCCGAGACATCGGGGGGGTCAGATACGCAGTATTTT. Translation gives CASSSETSGGSDTQYF. The V gene is TRBV2, the J gene TRBJ2-3, with TRBD2 matching over 8 bases. Per the germline V gene, CDR1 is SNHLY and CDR2 is FYNNEI. This CDR3 contains 16 residues. V lost 6 bases, J lost 4 bases, and 12 bases stayed unmatched.

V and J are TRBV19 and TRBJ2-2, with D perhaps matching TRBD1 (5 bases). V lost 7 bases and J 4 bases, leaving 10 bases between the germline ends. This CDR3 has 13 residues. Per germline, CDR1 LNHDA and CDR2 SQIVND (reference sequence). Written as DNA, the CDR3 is TGTGCCAGTACAGGGTCGGGCACCGGGGAGCTGTTTTTT. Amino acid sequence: CASTGSGTGELFF.

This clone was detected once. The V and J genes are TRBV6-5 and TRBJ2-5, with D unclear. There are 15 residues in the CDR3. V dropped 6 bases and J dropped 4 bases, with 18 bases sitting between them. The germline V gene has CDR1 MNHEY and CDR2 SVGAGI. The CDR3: CASSGRRSQGETQYF. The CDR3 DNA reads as TGTGCCAGCAGCGGCCGGCGGTCCCAAGGAGAGACCCAGTACTTC.

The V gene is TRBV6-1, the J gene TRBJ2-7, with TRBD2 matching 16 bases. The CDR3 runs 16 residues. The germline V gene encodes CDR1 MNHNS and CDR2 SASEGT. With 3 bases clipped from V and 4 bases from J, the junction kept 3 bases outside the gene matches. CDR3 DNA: TGTGCCAGCAGTGATGGGACTAGCGGGAGGGTATACGAGCAGTACTTC. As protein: CASSDGTSGRVYEQYF.

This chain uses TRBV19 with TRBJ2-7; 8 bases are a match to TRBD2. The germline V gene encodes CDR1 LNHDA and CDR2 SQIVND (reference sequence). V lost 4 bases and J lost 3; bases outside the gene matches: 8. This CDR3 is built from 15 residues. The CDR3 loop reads CASSTGTRGGYEQYF. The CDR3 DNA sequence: TGTGCCAGTAGTACAGGGACTAGAGGCGGCTACGAGCAGTACTTC.

DNA for the CDR3: TGTGCCAGCAGTGAAGCGCCAAGCGGGATAGGCAATGAGCAGTTCTTC. This codes for CASSEAPSGIGNEQFF. The chain employs TRBV6-1 and TRBJ2-1, with TRBD2 matching 7 bases. Unmatched junction bases numbered 8, after V lost 0 bases and J lost 6 bases. CDR1 MNHNS and CDR2 SASEGT come from the germline V gene. The CDR3 contains 16 residues.

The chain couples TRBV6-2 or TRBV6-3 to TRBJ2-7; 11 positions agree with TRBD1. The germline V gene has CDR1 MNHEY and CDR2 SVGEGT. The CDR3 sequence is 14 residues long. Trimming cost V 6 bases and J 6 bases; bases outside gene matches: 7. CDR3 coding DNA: TGTGCCAGCAGCCGGACAGGGGGCGAGGCCGAGCAGTACTTC. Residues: CASSRTGGEAEQYF.

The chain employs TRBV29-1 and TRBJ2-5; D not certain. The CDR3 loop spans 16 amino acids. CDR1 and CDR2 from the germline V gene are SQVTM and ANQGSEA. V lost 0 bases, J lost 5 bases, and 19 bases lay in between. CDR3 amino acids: CSVEDSTADRVETQYF. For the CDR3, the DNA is TGCAGCGTTGAAGACAGTACTGCAGATCGGGTGGAGACCCAGTACTTC.

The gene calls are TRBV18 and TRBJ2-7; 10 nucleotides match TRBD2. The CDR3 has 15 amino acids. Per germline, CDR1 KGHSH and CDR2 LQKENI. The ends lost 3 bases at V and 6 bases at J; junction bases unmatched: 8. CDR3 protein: CASSPPSGSPGEQYF. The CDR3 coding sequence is TGTGCCAGCTCACCCCCTAGCGGGAGTCCTGGCGAGCAGTACTTC.

The CDR3 reads CASSMLSGSSYEQYF. The CDR3, as DNA: TGTGCCAGCAGTATGTTAAGCGGGAGTTCCTACGAGCAGTACTTC. The genes are TRBV6-5 and TRBJ2-7; TRBD2 matches 8 bases. The CDR3 loop spans 15 amino acids. The V and J ends lost 5 bases and 1 base, in that order; junction bases with no gene match: 7. In germline, CDR1 is MNHEY, CDR2 SVGAGI.

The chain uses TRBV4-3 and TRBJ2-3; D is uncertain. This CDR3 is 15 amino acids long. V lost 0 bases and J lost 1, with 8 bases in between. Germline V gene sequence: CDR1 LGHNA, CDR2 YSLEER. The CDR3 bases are TGCGCCAGCAGCCAAGACGAGAGAGGCACAGATACGCAGTATTTT. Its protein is CASSQDERGTDTQYF.

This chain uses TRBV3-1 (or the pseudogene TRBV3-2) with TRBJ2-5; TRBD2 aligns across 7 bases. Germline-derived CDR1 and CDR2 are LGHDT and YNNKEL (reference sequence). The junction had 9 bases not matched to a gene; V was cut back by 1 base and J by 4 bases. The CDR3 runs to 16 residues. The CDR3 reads CASSQGAAGDRETQYF. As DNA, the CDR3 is TGTGCCAGCAGCCAAGGGGCGGCGGGAGATCGAGAGACCCAGTACTTC.

The CDR3 region is CASSPSEKLNTEAFF. For the CDR3, the DNA is TGTGCCAGCTCACCCTCCGAAAAGCTGAACACTGAAGCTTTCTTT. The V gene is TRBV18, the J gene TRBJ1-1; D gene ambiguous. CDR1 and CDR2 from the germline V gene are KGHSH and LQKENI. Trimming shortened V by 3 bases and J by 0 bases, and 11 bases separated the two germline ends. CDR3 length equals 15 residues.

The CDR3 coding sequence is TGTGCCAGCTCACCAGGACAGGGGGTATCTGAAGCTTTCTTT. It translates to CASSPGQGVSEAFF. The chain carries TRBV18 and TRBJ1-1, with TRBD1 matching over 10 bases. Germline V gene lookup returns CDR1 KGHSH and CDR2 LQKENI. The CDR3 has 14 amino acids. Trimming at V came to 2 bases and at J to 6 bases, leaving 3 bases not matched to a gene.

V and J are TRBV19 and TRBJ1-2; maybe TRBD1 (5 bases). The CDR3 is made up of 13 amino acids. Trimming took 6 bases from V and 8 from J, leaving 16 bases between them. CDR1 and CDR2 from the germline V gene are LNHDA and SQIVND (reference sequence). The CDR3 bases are TGTGCCAGTAGAGTTCAGGGCCGAAGGGGCTACACCTTC. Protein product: CASRVQGRRGYTF.

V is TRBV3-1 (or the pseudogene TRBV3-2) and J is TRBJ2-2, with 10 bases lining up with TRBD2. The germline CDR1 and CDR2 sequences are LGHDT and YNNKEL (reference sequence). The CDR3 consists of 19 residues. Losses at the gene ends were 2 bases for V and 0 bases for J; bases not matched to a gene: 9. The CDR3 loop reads CASSQHPAGGPANTGELFF. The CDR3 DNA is TGTGCCAGCAGCCAACACCCAGCGGGAGGGCCAGCGAACACCGGGGAGCTGTTTTTT.

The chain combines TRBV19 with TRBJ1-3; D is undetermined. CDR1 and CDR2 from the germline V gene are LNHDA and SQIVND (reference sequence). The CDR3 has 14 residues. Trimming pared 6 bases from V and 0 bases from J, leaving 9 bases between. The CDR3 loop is CASREIVSGNTIYF. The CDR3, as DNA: TGTGCCAGTAGGGAGATTGTCTCTGGAAACACCATATATTTT.